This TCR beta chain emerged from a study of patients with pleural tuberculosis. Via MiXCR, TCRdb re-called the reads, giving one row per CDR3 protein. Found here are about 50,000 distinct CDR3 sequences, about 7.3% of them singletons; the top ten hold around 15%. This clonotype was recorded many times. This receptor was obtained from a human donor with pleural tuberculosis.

The CDR3 DNA reads TGTGCCAGCAGTAACCCGGGGGGGAAATACGAGCAGTACTTC. Amino acids: CASSNPGGKYEQYF. The chain has TRBV28 and TRBJ2-7, with TRBD2 matching over 8 bases. The CDR3 is 14 residues long. V was pared by 5 bases and J by 4 bases, with 7 bases of the junction left unmatched. Germline CDR1 reads MDHEN; CDR2 reads SYDVKM.